This TCR beta chain was sequenced during a study of vaccination and CD4 T cells after COVID-19. Remarks on this clonotype: Its cognate antigen is unknown.

Sequencing of the DNA from cultured CD4+ T cells was carried out with the Oncomine TCR Beta short-read assay. TCRdb processed the PCR reads anew with MiXCR; each CDR3 protein has one entry. The table includes about 22,000 distinct CDR3 sequences, approximately 40% detected once. Treatment of the sample: roughly ten-day PBMC culture with coronavirus spike peptide pools or control peptides (ViraFEST assay). Study conclusions and caveats: Relatively small numbers of convalescent patients were studied, with no early post-infection timepoints included.

This clonotype was sampled from a human donor who had recovered from COVID-19. Sequenced material: CD4+ T cells from blood, cultured in vitro, taken before SARS-CoV-2 vaccination.

The CDR3 DNA follows: TGTGCCAGCAGCCAGGAAAACTATGGCTACACCTTC. Amino acid sequence: CASSQENYGYTF. The chain uses TRBV11-2 and TRBJ1-2, with D uncertain. Germline CDR1 is SGHAT and CDR2 is FQNNGV. Trimming removed 5 bases at V and 2 bases at J, with 6 bases between. This CDR3 contains 12 residues.